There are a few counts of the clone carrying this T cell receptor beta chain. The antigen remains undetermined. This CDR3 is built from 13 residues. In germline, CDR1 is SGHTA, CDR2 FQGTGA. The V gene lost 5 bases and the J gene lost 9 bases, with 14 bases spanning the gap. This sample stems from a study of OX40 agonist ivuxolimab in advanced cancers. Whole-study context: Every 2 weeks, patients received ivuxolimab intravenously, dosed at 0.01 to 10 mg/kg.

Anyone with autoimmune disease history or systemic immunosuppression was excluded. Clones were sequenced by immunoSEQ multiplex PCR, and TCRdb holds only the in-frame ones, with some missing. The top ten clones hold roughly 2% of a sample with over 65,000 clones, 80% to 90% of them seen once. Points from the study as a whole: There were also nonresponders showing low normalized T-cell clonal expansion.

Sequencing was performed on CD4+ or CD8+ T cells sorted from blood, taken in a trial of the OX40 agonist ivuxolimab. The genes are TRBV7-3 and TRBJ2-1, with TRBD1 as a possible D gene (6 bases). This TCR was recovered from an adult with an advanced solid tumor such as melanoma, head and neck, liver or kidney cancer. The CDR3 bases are TGTGCCAGCAGCCGATCAGGGGAGAGTGAGCAGTTCTTC. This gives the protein CASSRSGESEQFF. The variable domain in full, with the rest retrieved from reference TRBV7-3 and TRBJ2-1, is GAGVSQTPSNKVTEKGKYVELRCDPISGHTALYWYRQSLGQGPEFLIYFQGTGAADDSGLPNDRFFAVRPEGSVSTLKIQRTERGDSAVYLCASSRSGESEQFFGPGTRLTVL.